The entry below describes one T cell receptor (beta chain). These data belong to a study of blood T cell repertoires in COVID-19. TCRdb keeps only in-frame clones here, not all; method: immunoSEQ multiplex PCR. The table has 55,000 to 70,000 clones, approximately 80% seen once; the top ten hold about a tenth. The CDR3 consists of 16 residues. Germline V gives CDR1 SEHNR, CDR2 FQNEAQ (reference sequence). V lost 4 bases and J 5 bases, leaving 20 bases between the germline ends. The rearrangement joins TRBV7-9 to TRBJ2-5; tentative D call: TRBD1 (7 bases). The clonotype originates from a woman at least 80 years old with acute or convalescent COVID-19. The specimen sequenced was peripheral blood. The CDR3 here is CASSYGQGGVKETQYF. The CDR3, as DNA: TGTGCCAGCAGCTACGGGCAGGGGGGAGTAAAGGAGACCCAGTACTTC.